The clone carrying this TCR beta chain was observed once. Its antigen is unknown. This CDR3 comprises 19 residues. Germline V gene data show CDR1 as LGHNA and CDR2 as YSLEER. Trimming removed 0 bases at V and 0 bases at J, with 15 bases between. Using immunoSEQ multiplex PCR, the repertoire was profiled, and TCRdb retains in-frame clones only, with some absent. The sample yields 46,000 or so clones, 80% to 95% seen once. This entry belongs to a study of T cell responses to AZD1222 COVID-19 vaccine. Notes on the study in general: Repertoires were sampled only after the peak T cell response. In a largely white British group with more females than males, clonal diversity was possibly underestimated. Baseline seropositivity characterized only 5 to 7 AZD1222 recipients.

Here the sequenced sample was peripheral blood, taken 28 days after the second AZD1222 dose. This clonotype originated in an adult who received the AZD1222 COVID-19 vaccine. This sequence joins TRBV4-3 and TRBJ1-6; no firm D call. CDR3 region: CASSQDYGPGSSYNSPLHF. CDR3 bases: TGCGCCAGCAGCCAAGATTATGGACCGGGGAGCTCCTATAATTCACCCCTCCACTTT.